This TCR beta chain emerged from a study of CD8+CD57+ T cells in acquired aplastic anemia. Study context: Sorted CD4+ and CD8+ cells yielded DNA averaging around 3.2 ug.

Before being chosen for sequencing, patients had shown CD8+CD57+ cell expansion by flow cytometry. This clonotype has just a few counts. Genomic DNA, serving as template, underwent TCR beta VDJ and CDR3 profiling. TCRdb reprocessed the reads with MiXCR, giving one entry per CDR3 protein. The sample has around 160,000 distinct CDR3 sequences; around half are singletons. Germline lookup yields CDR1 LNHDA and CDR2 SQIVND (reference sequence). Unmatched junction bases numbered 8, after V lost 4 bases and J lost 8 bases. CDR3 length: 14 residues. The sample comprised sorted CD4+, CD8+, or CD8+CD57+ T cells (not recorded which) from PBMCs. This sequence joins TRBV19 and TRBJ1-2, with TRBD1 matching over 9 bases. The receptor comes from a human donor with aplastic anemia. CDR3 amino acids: CASSTRRDRVGYTF. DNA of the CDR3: TGTGCCAGTAGTACGCGGAGGGACAGGGTGGGCTACACCTTC.